These T cell receptor beta chains were read from a single sample in a study of technical replicates of blood from several donors. Here immunoSEQ multiplex PCR was the method, and the copy in TCRdb shows in-frame clones only, minus some. The data contain approximately 100,000 clones, 96% of them singletons. Material: T cells isolated from PBMCs. The receptors were sampled from a human donor in good health. Both conserved end residues are part of each CDR3. The order of the fields is V gene, D gene, clone size, J gene, CDR3 DNA, CDR3 protein. D genes are given only for firm matches. Only part of the rows carry a size: once, few, many, or a class if the clone is expanded.

>TRBV11-2|.|.|TRBJ2-1
TGTGCCAGCACCATCCACCCGAGGATAGAAGGCAATGAGCAGTTCTTC
CASTIHPRIEGNEQFF
>TRBV9|.|few|TRBJ1-5
TGTGCCAGCAGCGTAGGCCCGGGGGTAAATCAGCCCCAGCATTTT
CASSVGPGVNQPQHF
>TRBV7-3|TRBD1|.|TRBJ2-3
TGTGCCAGCAGCTTAATAGGGACAGCCACAGATACGCAGTATTTT
CASSLIGTATDTQYF
>TRBV7-7|.|.|TRBJ2-1
TGTGCCAGCAGCTTAGACCAGGGCCACTACAATGAGCAGTTCTTC
CASSLDQGHYNEQFF
>TRBV10-1|.|.|TRBJ2-1
TGCGCCAGCAGTCGACAGGTAGGCTACAATGAGCAGTTCTTC
CASSRQVGYNEQFF
>TRBV4-1|TRBD2|.|TRBJ2-1
TGCGCCAGCAGCGAAAACCTTAGCGGGAAGCCCTACAATGAGCAGTTCTTC
CASSENLSGKPYNEQFF
>TRBV11-2|.|.|TRBJ1-4
TGTGCCAGCAGCTTCCTTGGTCCCGTGGAGGGGGAAAAACTGTTTTTT
CASSFLGPVEGEKLFF
>TRBV29-1|TRBD1|once|TRBJ1-2
TGCAGCGTTCCAGGACAGGGGGCGAGGGGCTATGGCTACACCTTC
CSVPGQGARGYGYTF
>TRBV6-6|.|.|TRBJ1-1
TGTGCCAGCAGTTACGCTGCGGGAACGATGAACACTGAAGCTTTCTTT
CASSYAAGTMNTEAFF
>TRBV19|TRBD2|.|TRBJ2-2
TGTGCCAGTAGTCAACTAGCGGGAGGTTCCGGGGAGCTGTTTTTT
CASSQLAGGSGELFF
>TRBV27|TRBD1|.|TRBJ1-2
TGTGCCAGCAGTTTATCAGGGGGCGCCTTCTATGGCTACACCTTC
CASSLSGGAFYGYTF
>TRBV18|.|.|TRBJ2-5
TGTGCCAGCTCACCACGAAAGGGCAGGGAAAAGACCCAGTACTTC
CASSPRKGREKTQYF
>TRBV29-1|.|.|TRBJ2-5
TGCAGCGTTGAAGAGGCAGGTCCTGTGCAAGAGACCCAGTACTTC
CSVEEAGPVQETQYF
>TRBV6-1|TRBD1|.|TRBJ1-4
TGTGCCAGCAGGCCCGGGACAGGGAGTGAAAAACTGTTTTTT
CASRPGTGSEKLFF
>TRBV18|.|.|TRBJ1-5
TGTGCCAGCTCACCCACAGCTCAGCCCCAGCATTTT
CASSPTAQPQHF
>TRBV4-1|.|once|TRBJ2-1
TGCGCCAGCAGCCAAATGGGGGGGCAGTTCTTC
CASSQMGGQFF
>TRBV4-1|.|.|TRBJ2-3
TGCGCCAGCAGCTCCCGGACAGATGGAGATACGCAGTATTTT
CASSSRTDGDTQYF
>TRBV7-9|.|.|TRBJ1-2
TGTGCCAGCAGCTTCGGCGGCGGAGCTAACTATGGCTACACCTTC
CASSFGGGANYGYTF
>TRBV7-9|.|.|TRBJ1-5
TGTGCCAGCAGCTTAATGGAGAGGACAGATAGCAATCAGCCCCAGCATTTT
CASSLMERTDSNQPQHF
>TRBV7-9|TRBD2|once|TRBJ2-2
TGTGCCAGCAGCTCATCTCCGGGACTAGCGATTATGAACACCGGGGAGCTGTTTTTT
CASSSSPGLAIMNTGELFF